Each of the 14 T cell receptor beta chains below was sequenced from the same sample in a study of T-cell reconstitution after alpha-beta-depleted transplantation in children. Unique molecular identifiers were used in preparing the TCRbeta library. One entry per CDR3 protein results from TCRdb running MiXCR on the PCR reads. The top ten clones hold 12% to 15% of a sample with about 580,000 distinct CDR3 sequences, more than 20% of them seen once. Specimen: PBMCs, mostly from graft donor cells, collected 360 days after TCRalphabeta/CD19-depleted stem cell transplant. Receptors originate from a boy in the first two years of life who had a stem cell transplant for acute myeloid leukemia, so the T cells may come from the graft donor.

The chain combines TRBV30 with TRBJ1-1; D is ambiguous. V was cut by 5 bases and J by 2 bases, with 12 bases left in between. CDR1 is GTSNPN and CDR2 is SVGIG in the germline V gene (reference sequence). This CDR3 region has 13 residues. The CDR3 sequence: CAWGVGRNTEAFF. CDR3 sequence (DNA): TGTGCCTGGGGAGTCGGTAGAAACACTGAAGCTTTCTTT.

Remarks on this clonotype: This sequence may be a read error, since a much larger clone differs from it by one base. The chain carries TRBV20-1 and TRBJ2-7, with D possibly matching TRBD1 (5 bases). V lost 2 bases and J 6 bases, leaving 8 bases between the germline ends. The germline V gene has CDR1 DFQATT and CDR2 SNEGSKA (reference sequence). The CDR3 is made up of 11 amino acids. Here the CDR3 DNA reads TGCAGTGCTAGACAGGGTTTCGAGCAGTACTTC. Protein product: CSARQGFEQYF.

This clonotype was observed at least ten times. This rearrangement joins TRBV29-1 to TRBJ2-2; no clear D. This CDR3 contains 11 residues. Germline-derived CDR1 and CDR2 are SQVTM and ANQGSEA. V was shortened by 7 bases and J by 1 base, with 4 bases between the two germline ends. CDR3 sequence reads: CSGGNTGELFF. The CDR3 bases are TGCAGCGGGGGGAACACCGGGGAGCTGTTTTTT.

This clonotype was picked up many times. The chain joins TRBV11-2 to TRBJ2-3; 8 nucleotides line up with TRBD1. V shed 5 bases and J 0 bases; nucleotides not matched to a gene: 7. CDR1 is SGHAT, CDR2 FQNNGV, per germline. This CDR3 contains 16 residues. In DNA form, the CDR3 reads TGTGCCAGCAGCACAGCCGGGACAGGCAGCACAGATACGCAGTATTTT. It is translated as CASSTAGTGSTDTQYF.

This clonotype came up many times. The V call is TRBV6-5, the J call TRBJ1-2; 9 bases line up with TRBD1. The CDR3 runs to 15 residues. Germline-derived CDR1 and CDR2 are MNHEY and SVGAGI. J was trimmed by 2 bases and V by 0 bases; bases with no gene match: 1. The CDR3 protein is CASSYSGQGNYGYTF. DNA of the CDR3: TGTGCCAGCAGTTACTCGGGACAGGGCAACTATGGCTACACCTTC.

At least ten counts were recorded for this clonotype. J is TRBJ2-2 and V is TRBV30, with 8 bases that match TRBD1. The CDR3 runs to 16 residues. The V segment lost 3 bases and the J segment 0 bases; nucleotides outside the gene matches: 6. The germline V gene has CDR1 GTSNPN and CDR2 SVGIG (reference sequence). The DNA for the CDR3 is TGTGCCTGGAGCCTGGGACAGGCCTCGAACACCGGGGAGCTGTTTTTT. It encodes CAWSLGQASNTGELFF. Supplemented by reference TRBV30 and TRBJ2-2, the full variable domain reads SQTIHQWPATLVQPVGSPLSLECTVEGTSNPNLYWYRQAAGRGLQLLFYSVGIGQISSEVPQNLSASRPQDRQFILSSKKLLLSDSGFYLCAWSLGQASNTGELFFGEGSRLTVL.

There are many counts of this clonotype. The chain joins TRBV20-1 to TRBJ1-6; D call uncertain. Trimming stripped 3 bases from V and 14 bases from J, with 14 bases between. The CDR3 sequence is 12 residues long. CDR1 is DFQATT and CDR2 is SNEGSKA in the germline V gene (reference sequence). CDR3 nucleotide sequence: TGCAGTGCTAGCGAACAGCGGTGGGCCCTCCACTTT. Protein product: CSASEQRWALHF.

The chain links TRBV20-1 to TRBJ2-1; D perhaps matches TRBD2 (6 bases). Germline lookup yields CDR1 DFQATT and CDR2 SNEGSKA (reference sequence). Trimming took off 4 bases at V and 0 bases at J, with 13 bases between the two ends. The CDR3 sequence is 15 residues long. CDR3 amino acids: CSANPETSSYNEQFF. The DNA of the CDR3 is TGCAGTGCTAACCCGGAGACTAGCTCCTACAATGAGCAGTTCTTC.

The chain is built from TRBV7-2 and TRBJ2-6; no definite D call. Looked up from germline, CDR1 is SGHTA and CDR2 is FQGNSA. V was shortened by 1 base and J by 8 bases, with 15 bases between the two germline ends. This CDR3 is built from 16 residues. The CDR3 coding sequence is TGTGCCAGCAGCTTAGTAAAGGGTACGGGCTCCAACGTCCTGACTTTC. Translated, it gives CASSLVKGTGSNVLTF.

This chain connects TRBV28 to TRBJ1-1, with D tentatively TRBD1 (5 bases). Per the germline V gene, CDR1 is MDHEN and CDR2 is SYDVKM. The CDR3 extends over 14 amino acids. Trimming pared 7 bases from V and 1 base from J, leaving 13 bases between. CDR3 in DNA: TGTGCCAGCAAAATTTGGCAGGGGAACACTGAAGCTTTCTTT. It codes for CASKIWQGNTEAFF.

CDR3 residues: CSARDLTGNTIYF. For the CDR3, the DNA is TGCAGTGCTAGAGATCTTACCGGAAACACCATATATTTT. This chain connects TRBV20-1 to TRBJ1-3, with D unclear. CDR3 length: 13 residues. Germline CDR1 DFQATT, CDR2 SNEGSKA (reference sequence). Trimming cost V 0 bases and J 4 bases, with 7 bases left between them.

The V gene is TRBV5-1, the J gene TRBJ1-1, with TRBD1 as a possible D gene (5 bases). Trimming shortened V by 0 bases and J by 3 bases, and 12 bases separated the two germline ends. CDR1 SGHRS and CDR2 YFSETQ come from the germline V gene. The CDR3 is 15 residues long. This CDR3 is CASSLVGEVDTEAFF. In nucleotides, the CDR3 is TGCGCCAGCAGCTTGGTAGGGGAGGTGGACACTGAAGCTTTCTTT.

The sample holds many counts of this clonotype. The chain carries TRBV18 and TRBJ1-1; 9 bases match TRBD1. The CDR3 runs to 15 residues. Trimming cost V 4 bases and J 3 bases; bases outside gene matches: 6. The germline V gene has CDR1 KGHSH and CDR2 LQKENI. CDR3 residues: CASSLPGTGYTEAFF. CDR3 nucleotide sequence: TGTGCCAGCTCACTCCCCGGGACAGGGTACACTGAAGCTTTCTTT.

This chain joins TRBV4-3 and TRBJ1-1, with a possible D match to TRBD1 (6 bases). CDR1 is LGHNA and CDR2 is YSLEER in the germline V gene. The CDR3 extends over 13 amino acids. V lost 2 bases and J 14 bases, leaving 18 bases between the germline ends. CDR3 residues: CASSQSLLGGPFF. The CDR3 nucleotides read TGCGCCAGCAGCCAATCCCTATTGGGGGGGCCCTTCTTT.